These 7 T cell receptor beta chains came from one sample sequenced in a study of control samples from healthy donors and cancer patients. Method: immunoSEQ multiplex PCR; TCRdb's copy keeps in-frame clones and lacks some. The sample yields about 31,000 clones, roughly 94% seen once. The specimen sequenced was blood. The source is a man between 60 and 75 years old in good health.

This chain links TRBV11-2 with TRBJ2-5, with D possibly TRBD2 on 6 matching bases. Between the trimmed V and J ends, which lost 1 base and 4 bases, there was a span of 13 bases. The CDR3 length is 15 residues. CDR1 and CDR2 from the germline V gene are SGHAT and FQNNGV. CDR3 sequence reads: CASSLAAGTRETQYF. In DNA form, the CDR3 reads TGTGCCAGCAGCTTAGCGGCGGGGACTCGAGAGACCCAGTACTTC.

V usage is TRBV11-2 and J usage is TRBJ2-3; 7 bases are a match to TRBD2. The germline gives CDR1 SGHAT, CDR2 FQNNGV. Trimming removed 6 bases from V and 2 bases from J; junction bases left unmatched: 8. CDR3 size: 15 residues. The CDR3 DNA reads TGTGCCAGCAGGCCGAGCGGGATTCTCACAGATACGCAGTATTTT. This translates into CASRPSGILTDTQYF.

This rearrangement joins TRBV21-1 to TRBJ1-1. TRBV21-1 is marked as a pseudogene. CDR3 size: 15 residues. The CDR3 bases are TGTGCCAGCAGCAAAGACGGCCGGAGGGACACTGAAGCTTTCTTT. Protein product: CASSKDGRRDTEAFF.

The CDR3 loop reads CASSRKGPTSEAFF. The CDR3 DNA reads TGTGCCAGCAGCCGGAAGGGTCCAACATCCGAAGCTTTCTTT. The chain joins TRBV3-1 (or the pseudogene TRBV3-2) to TRBJ1-1; no clear D gene. The CDR3 runs to 14 residues. Germline loops: CDR1 LGHDT, CDR2 YNNKEL (reference sequence). V shed 4 bases and J shed 8 bases, with 17 bases lying between them.

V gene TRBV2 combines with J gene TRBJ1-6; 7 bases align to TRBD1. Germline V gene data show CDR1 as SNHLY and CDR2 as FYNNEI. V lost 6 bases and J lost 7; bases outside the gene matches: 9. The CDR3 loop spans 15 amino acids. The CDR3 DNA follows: TGTGCCAGCAGGGGTTCGGGACAGACCAATTCACCCCTCCACTTT. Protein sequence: CASRGSGQTNSPLHF.

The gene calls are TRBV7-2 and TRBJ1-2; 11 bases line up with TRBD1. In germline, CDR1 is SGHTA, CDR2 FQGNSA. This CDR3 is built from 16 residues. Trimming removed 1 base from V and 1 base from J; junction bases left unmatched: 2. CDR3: CASSLGGTGGNYGYTF. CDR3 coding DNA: TGTGCCAGCAGCTTAGGGGGGACAGGGGGTAACTATGGCTACACCTTC.

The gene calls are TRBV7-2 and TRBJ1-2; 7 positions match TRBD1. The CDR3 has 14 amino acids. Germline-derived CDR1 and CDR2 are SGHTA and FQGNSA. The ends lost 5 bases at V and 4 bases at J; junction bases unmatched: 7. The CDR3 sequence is CASSPARTGYGYTF. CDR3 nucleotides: TGTGCCAGCAGCCCTGCGAGGACAGGCTATGGCTACACCTTC.